The entry below gives a single TCR beta chain sequence along with its context. Its cognate antigen is unknown. In the naive CD8 group, cells lacked CD45RO and were positively selected for CCR7, so terminally differentiated effector memory CD45RA+ cells were left out. The record originates from a study of shared clonotypes between healthy human individuals. Notes on the study in general: Among several donors, about 5% of naive CD4 clonotypes were found in common. In general, naive subsets displayed greater estimated richness than memory subsets did.

Per the germline V gene, CDR1 is SGHTA and CDR2 is FQGNSA. V was shortened by 4 bases and J by 5 bases, with 14 bases between the two germline ends. CDR3 length: 14 amino acids. The method was immunoSEQ multiplex PCR; TCRdb's version includes in-frame clones alone and lacks a portion of them. Of roughly 2.1 million clones detected, about 92% appear once; the ten largest clones hold under 2%. The rearrangement links TRBV7-2 to TRBJ1-2; no clear D gene. The source of this sequence is a young man in good health. Some clones in this sample may be carry-over from other donors' samples. Sequencing used naive CD8+ T cells from PBMCs. CDR3 sequence: CASSSLGSGYGYTF. The CDR3 region has the DNA TGTGCCAGCAGCTCATTGGGGTCGGGGTATGGCTACACCTTC.